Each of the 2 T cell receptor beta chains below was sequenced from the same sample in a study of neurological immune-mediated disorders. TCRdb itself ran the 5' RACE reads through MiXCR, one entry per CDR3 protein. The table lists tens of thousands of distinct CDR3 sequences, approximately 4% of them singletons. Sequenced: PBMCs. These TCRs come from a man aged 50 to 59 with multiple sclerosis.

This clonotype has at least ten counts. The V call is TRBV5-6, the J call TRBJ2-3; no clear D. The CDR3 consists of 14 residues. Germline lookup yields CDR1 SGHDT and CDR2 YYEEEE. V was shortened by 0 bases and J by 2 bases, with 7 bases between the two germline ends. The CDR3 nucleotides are TGTGCCAGCAGCTTGGTCGCGGACACAGATACGCAGTATTTT. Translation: CASSLVADTDTQYF.

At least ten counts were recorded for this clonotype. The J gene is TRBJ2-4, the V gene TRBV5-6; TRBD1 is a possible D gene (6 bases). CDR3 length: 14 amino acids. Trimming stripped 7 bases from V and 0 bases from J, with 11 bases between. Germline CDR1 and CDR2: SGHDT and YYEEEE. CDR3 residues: CASGDIGAKNIQYF. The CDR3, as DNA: TGTGCCAGCGGGGACATAGGAGCCAAAAACATTCAGTACTTC.